This T cell receptor (beta chain) was identified during a study of cytomegalovirus exposure and HLA in healthy donors (dated by TCRdb to 2016 to 2017). About the study as a whole: In an earlier analysis of some 550 of the donors, 250 to 350 Gb of sequence data and approximately 120 million unique TCR beta sequences from 180 million or so T cells were reported. Approximately 300 gigabases of sequencing data and tens of millions of unique TCR sequences were included in an early release covering several hundred HLA-typed donors. Of the roughly 400 genotyped donors, around 81% fell in the genetic ancestry cluster associated with self-reported Caucasian donors. The aim of the study was to test whether cataloging public T cell receptors could identify signatures of past pathogen exposure. Using immunosequencing, the study profiled T cell repertoires from approximately 700 subjects and related those repertoires to cytomegalovirus serostatus. Along with the approximately 650-subject first cohort, a separate validation cohort of roughly 110 different subjects was used. The study combined high-throughput TCR immunosequencing, statistical association of individual TCRs with disease status, and machine learning to predict cytomegalovirus infection status. A later analysis re-examined previously published TCR beta repertoires from roughly 720 donors and added high-resolution HLA genotyping to investigate patterns of TCR occurrence. Rather than drawing on any new phenotypic data, the later analysis identified candidate immune exposures from TCR beta sequences and the way those sequences occurred across donors. An earlier analysis of 587 of the donors applied high-throughput TCR beta sequencing to assess whether each TCR beta V gene segment acted as functional or pseudogenic. Donor age, sex, ethnicity and CMV serostatus were compiled alongside the repertoire data. A later genetic analysis took genome-wide SNP genotypes for about three fifths of the 666 donors and used that subset as a discovery cohort. Every repertoire in the discovery cohort had been generated on one and the same sequencing platform. Both class I and class II loci were covered by HLA typing, at four-digit resolution. The number of donors typed differed by locus, with about 629-630 for A, B, C, DRB1 and DQB1, roughly 520 for DQA1, 600 to 610 for DPA1, and some 470 for DPB1. Roughly 5 DR-DQ haplotypes were treated as single units for association and clustering because of strong linkage in the cohort. Among about 390 genotyped donors of the cohort, an average of about 240,000 unique TCR beta nucleotide sequences were sequenced per donor, 15% to 20% of them non-productive.

To prepare the library, the immunoSEQ multiplex PCR assay was applied. For the multiplex PCR, a mixture combining 60 forward primers for TCR Vbeta segments and 13 reverse primers for TCR Jbeta segments was used. Amplification of the CDR3 region of rearranged TCR beta genes was performed with a multiplex PCR assay on genomic DNA. On the Illumina HiSeq System, the amplified TCR beta libraries were sequenced as 87-base-pair reads. As for the original processing: In a later analysis, roughly 80 million unique TCR beta chains were counted across the 500 to 850 repertoires, and about 9.9 million of these chains were shared by at least two donors. To remove PCR and sequencing errors, raw reads were error-corrected and collapsed into unique sequences using a nearest-neighbor algorithm that merged closely related sequences. Alignment of CDR3 sequences to IMGT reference sequences was used to assign V, D and J gene segments. Each retained sequence needed at least a six-nucleotide match to both a V gene segment and a J gene segment. Rearrangements were called productive when the CDR3 lacked stop codons and stayed in frame with V and J; all others were non-productive. CDR3 was defined by IMGT convention, running from the second conserved V-encoded cysteine to the conserved J-encoded phenylalanine. The earlier analysis of some 600 of the donors excluded sequences that lacked an unambiguous match to a single V gene segment. In an earlier analysis of 587 of the donors, V segments were called functional above 56.7% productive rearrangements and were called segregating when the between-donor standard deviation exceeded 5%. A statistical classification framework was built for diagnosing cytomegalovirus status from the catalog of TCR beta chain sequences. V and J gene assignment, in a later analysis, came from comparing TCR nucleotide sequences with IMGT/GENE-DB human TR gene sequences. In a later analysis, CDR3 sequences and most-parsimonious VDJ recombination scenarios were assigned using the TCRdist pipeline. In a later analysis, each TCR beta chain was defined by its CDR3 amino acid sequence together with its V-gene family, and reads lacking a unique V-gene family were excluded. In a later analysis, 450 to 600 highly shared, low-generation-probability nucleotide sequences were removed to address suspected cross-contamination and a sequencing artifact. In a later analysis, a clonal expansion index for each public chain was calculated from normalized within-repertoire ranks of inferred template counts. Generation probabilities in a later analysis came from a VDJ recombination model fitted to out-of-frame rearrangements, and those results were checked against IGoR. In a later analysis, hypergeometric tests were used to score TCR-TCR, TCR-HLA and TCR-CMV co-occurrence, with a repertoire-size bias correction applied to TCR pairs. A later analysis estimated false discovery rates by permuting HLA or CMV assignments 20 times. A later analysis grouped co-occurring TCRs with DBSCAN, adding TCRdist sequence similarity when clustering within HLA-allele-positive subsets. For co-occurrence clustering, repertoires with fewer than 30,000 or more than 120,000 public chains were excluded, along with five repertoires with anomalous nucleotide sharing. TCRdb took this table from immuneACCESS and kept in-frame rearrangements with V and J called. Such tables lack part of the clones; where checked against another copy, unresolved V genes explain under half of the gap, and the rest is unexplained. D and trimming were read from the DNA, whereas the V and J calls and clone size are those reported in that table. The sample records approximately 69,000 clones, 76% of which are singletons. Together, the top ten hold roughly 3.5% of the sample.

The CDR1 and CDR2 encoded by the germline V gene are SGHTA and FQGTGA. The trim is 4 bases for V and 10 bases for J, with a gap of 17 bases between the germline ends. From its cysteine to its phenylalanine, the CDR3 spans 14 amino acids. Only the CDR3 DNA stays, 42 bases, in frame from base 1. In total, roughly 670 healthy bone marrow donors made up the cohort. All cohort members were sampled while nominally healthy, although unrecorded immune exposures were likely present. The donor was CMV seronegative and belonged to the group of 352 seronegative cohort members. A peripheral blood sample was provided by each donor, and peripheral blood mononuclear cells were used for TCR beta sequencing. The Qiagen DNeasy Blood Extraction Kit was used to extract genomic DNA from the blood cell samples. The research as a whole found: In a later analysis, HLA-associated TCR beta chains were found to be more clonally expanded and to have lower generation probabilities than equally common non-associated chains. Several of the top co-occurrence clusters appeared to be linked to parvovirus B19, influenza, CMV and Epstein-Barr virus, according to a later analysis. In a later analysis, most CMV-associated TCR beta chains were found to appear HLA-restricted, with HLA associations seemingly driven largely by CMV exposure. The sequencing pipeline was judged likely to have produced a cluster of highly shared sequence variants as a technical artifact. The cohort was sequenced for TCR beta chains only, and without alpha or paired-chain data the features that could be detected were limited. According to a later analysis, TCR association rates differed among HLA loci, with DRB1 alleles showing the most associated TCRs and HLA-C alleles showing the fewest. A further reported finding was that TCR beta sequences accurately predicted the HLA-A and HLA-B alleles for most subjects in the first cohort. In a later analysis, around 15,000 TCR beta sequences were associated with specific HLA alleles at a false discovery rate of 0.05. The authors suggested that the approach could potentially be extended to other disease states and immunological phenotypes. Correlated functional status among segregating V segments might be attributable to linkage disequilibrium, but an unknown experimental factor could not be ruled out. Compared with the roughly 670-donor mean, donors in an Asian-associated ancestry cluster had fewer N-insertions in productive TCRs, according to a later genetic analysis. A total of fewer than 200 TCR beta chains were listed by the study as associated with cytomegalovirus. An earlier analysis of 587 of the donors showed that most TCR beta V segments appeared in productive rearrangements either about 90% or about 30% of the time, which broadly matched IMGT annotations. V-gene and J-gene trimming of TCR beta chains was associated with a missense DCLRE1C variant in a later genetic analysis, and the association was replicated in an independent cohort. Assigning TCR associations to individual alleles was difficult when HLA alleles, especially DR and DQ, strongly co-occurred. While some public TCRs were present in many individuals, most TCR sequences turned up only very rarely across donors. CMV serostatus was the only immune exposure information available for the cohort. Because counts were too low, around 17 rarely observed V segments, including chromosome 9 orphons, were left out of the earlier analysis of over 550 of the donors. In vitro tests confirmed that three of the cytomegalovirus-associated TCR beta chains recognize cytomegalovirus antigens. The classifier was reported to diagnose cytomegalovirus status with high specificity and sensitivity in both the original cohort and the validation cohort. The 87-base-pair reads could not distinguish some IMGT-functional V segments, including TRBV6-2 and TRBV6-3, so those segments were excluded. Sequencing depth was assumed to be roughly uniform across donors in the presence/absence analyses, though that assumption may not hold. Because HLA typing was unavailable for some donors at each locus, only the typed subset was used in association tests.

About this clone itself: The specificity of this receptor is unknown. Base qualities are missing; no much larger clone stands one base away.

What was sequenced was PBMCs. The chain is made from TRBV7-3 and TRBJ2-1, and TRBD2 may be the D gene, going by 6 matching bases. The sequence came from a man aged 18 to 35 in good health and CMV-seronegative. The sequenced DNA: TGTGCCAGCAGCTCGGGACTCCCCCCCGCGGAGCAGTTCTTC. Its amino acids are CASSSGLPPAEQFF.